This entry is about one TCR beta chain. Its cognate antigen is unknown. The table came from immunoSEQ multiplex PCR; TCRdb's copy has only in-frame clones and leaves some out. The sample carries about 120,000 clones, approximately 88% recorded once. Germline V gene lookup returns CDR1 MNHEY and CDR2 SMNVEV (reference sequence). V lost 7 bases to trimming and J lost 9 bases; unmatched junction nucleotides: 3. The CDR3 length is 11 residues. This sample was taken from a study of cytomegalovirus exposure and HLA in healthy donors. Study summary: Later, an analysis reported that the roughly 120 validation repertoires had used the same platform as the 666 first-cohort repertoires.

Findings and caveats of the study: Associated with cytomegalovirus, according to the listing, were 164 TCR beta chains. Subsequent analysis of the approximately 110 validation repertoires found a tendency for first-cohort TCR clusters to co-occur.

This chain uses TRBV27 with TRBJ2-1, with TRBD1 matching over 7 bases. Sequencing was done on a sample of PBMCs. The sequence derives from a young man in good health and CMV-seronegative. CDR3 protein: CASKQGIEQFF. The CDR3 DNA reads TGTGCCAGCAAACAGGGGATTGAGCAGTTCTTC.